The 14 T cell receptor beta chains below come from one sample, sequenced in a study of cytomegalovirus exposure and HLA in healthy donors. Libraries were prepared by immunoSEQ multiplex PCR; TCRdb keeps only in-frame clonotypes and omits some of them. The table has some 98,000 clones, around 90% seen once; the top ten hold 3% to 4%. Input material: PBMCs. The receptors were sampled from a woman in her twenties or thirties in good health and CMV-seronegative.

The chain recombines TRBV5-1 with TRBJ2-7, with 7 bases aligning to TRBD1. Germline loops: CDR1 SGHRS, CDR2 YFSETQ. The CDR3 is made up of 13 amino acids. Trimming took 3 bases from V and 5 from J; bases not matched to a gene: 5. The CDR3 region is CASSWDSKDEQYF. CDR3 coding DNA: TGCGCCAGCAGCTGGGACAGTAAGGACGAGCAGTACTTC.

The rearrangement joins TRBV10-3 to TRBJ1-3; a possible D gene is TRBD1 (5 bases). This CDR3 has 16 residues. The germline V and J ends were trimmed by 3 bases and 2 bases, with 14 bases remaining between them. CDR1 ENHRY and CDR2 SYGVKD come from the germline V gene. DNA of the CDR3: TGTGCCATCAGTGACGGCAGAACGGGGGCTGGAAACACCATATATTTT. Encoded protein: CAISDGRTGAGNTIYF.

The rearrangement uses TRBV10-3 and TRBJ2-7, with a weak D call TRBD2 (5 bases). There are 13 residues in the CDR3. Trimming stripped 4 bases from V and 4 bases from J, with 11 bases between. Germline loops: CDR1 ENHRY, CDR2 SYGVKD. CDR3 DNA: TGTGCCATCAGTGGTCTAGCTAGTTACGAGCAGTACTTC. Its protein product is CAISGLASYEQYF.

This clone was seen a handful of times. This rearrangement joins TRBV6-4 to TRBJ1-2, with TRBD1 as a possible D gene (5 bases). V shed 5 bases and J shed 3 bases, with 13 bases lying between them. Germline V gene sequence: CDR1 MRHNA, CDR2 SNTAGT. This CDR3 contains 14 residues. CDR3 sequence (DNA): TGTGCCAGCAGTCCGGGGGTATGGGACTATGGCTACACCTTC. This gives the protein CASSPGVWDYGYTF.

This clone has just one count. This chain uses TRBV2 with TRBJ1-1; D remains ambiguous. Germline V gene data show CDR1 as SNHLY and CDR2 as FYNNEI. The length of the CDR3 is 13 residues. V was trimmed by 11 bases and J by 0 bases, leaving 13 bases between them. This CDR3 reads CASGRGLNTEAFF. In DNA, the CDR3 is TGTGCCTCGGGCCGAGGGTTGAACACTGAAGCTTTCTTT.

The rearrangement joins TRBV6-6 to TRBJ1-3; 7 bases map to TRBD1. This CDR3 is 15 amino acids long. With V trimmed by 5 bases and J by 4 bases, 8 bases remained unmatched. Germline CDR1 is MNHNY and CDR2 is SVGAGI (reference sequence). The CDR3 coding sequence is TGTGCCAGCAGTACAGGGGTTGATGGAGGAAACACCATATATTTT. Amino acids: CASSTGVDGGNTIYF.

The V and J genes are TRBV29-1 and TRBJ1-4; D is unclear. Trimming removed 6 bases from V and 5 bases from J, with 13 bases in between. The germline V gene has CDR1 SQVTM and CDR2 ANQGSEA. There are 13 residues in the CDR3. The chain's CDR3 is CSVRGRFNEKLFF. The DNA for the CDR3 is TGCAGCGTCCGAGGGCGGTTCAATGAAAAACTGTTTTTT. Based on the CDR3 plus reference TRBV29-1 and TRBJ1-4, the full variable domain is SAVISQKPSRDICQRGTSLTIQCQVDSQVTMMFWYRQQPGQSLTLIATANQGSEATYESGFVIDKFPISRPNLTFSTLTVSNMSPEDSSIYLCSVRGRFNEKLFFGSGTQLSVL.

CDR3 DNA sequence: TGCGCCAGCATGGGGGGGAGGTACACTGAAGCTTTCTTT. It specifies CASMGGRYTEAFF. The chain links TRBV10-2 to TRBJ1-1; a weak D match, TRBD1 (5 bases). CDR1 is WSHSY, CDR2 SAAADI, per germline. The CDR3 consists of 13 residues. V dropped 7 bases and J dropped 3 bases, with 12 bases sitting between them.

The chain has TRBV5-1 and TRBJ2-7, with D possibly matching TRBD1 (7 bases). Between the trimmed V and J ends, which lost 4 bases and 0 bases, there was a span of 14 bases. There are 15 residues in the CDR3. In germline, CDR1 is SGHRS, CDR2 YFSETQ. CDR3 sequence (DNA): TGCGCCAGCAGCCAGGGGGAGGCGAACTCCTACGAGCAGTACTTC. Translating it yields CASSQGEANSYEQYF. The whole variable domain, remainder taken from reference TRBV5-1 and TRBJ2-7, is KAGVTQTPRYLIKTRGQQVTLSCSPISGHRSVSWYQQTPGQGLQFLFEYFSETQRNKGNFPGRFSGRQFSNSRSEMNVSTLELGDSALYLCASSQGEANSYEQYFGPGTRLTVT.

The chain employs TRBV28 and TRBJ1-5; perhaps TRBD1 as D (5 bases). Germline lookup yields CDR1 MDHEN and CDR2 SYDVKM. The CDR3 covers 13 residues. V dropped 5 bases and J dropped 7 bases, with 12 bases sitting between them. The CDR3 is CASSAGSFQPQHF. DNA of the CDR3: TGTGCCAGCAGTGCAGGGTCATTCCAGCCCCAGCATTTT.

This clone has more than one count but fewer than ten. The J gene is TRBJ1-1, the V gene TRBV9; D is perhaps TRBD1 (6 bases). Trimming removed 1 base from V and 3 bases from J, with 10 bases in between. CDR1 is SGDLS and CDR2 is YYNGEE in the germline V gene. This CDR3 contains 14 residues. The CDR3 protein is CASSVRDIDTEAFF. DNA for the CDR3: TGTGCCAGCAGCGTAAGGGACATAGACACTGAAGCTTTCTTT.

The rearrangement joins TRBV4-3 to TRBJ1-4; 8 positions match TRBD1. This CDR3 is 16 amino acids long. V gave up 5 bases and J gave up 4 bases; unmatched junction bases: 9. Per the germline V gene, CDR1 is LGHNA and CDR2 is YSLEER. The CDR3 is CASSYEYGQGNEKLFF. DNA of the CDR3: TGCGCCAGCAGCTATGAATATGGACAGGGTAATGAAAAACTGTTTTTT.

The chain is built from TRBV5-4 and TRBJ1-4; 7 positions match TRBD1. J gave up 2 bases and V 1 base, and 2 bases lay outside the gene matches. Per germline, CDR1 SGHNT and CDR2 YYREEE (reference sequence). This CDR3 spans 15 amino acids. The CDR3 DNA reads as TGTGCCAGCAGCTTGCAGGGGGTTACTAATGAAAAACTGTTTTTT. Protein: CASSLQGVTNEKLFF.

This rearrangement joins TRBV7-9 to TRBJ2-1; maybe TRBD2 (6 bases). The CDR3 contains 17 residues. Germline V gene sequence: CDR1 SEHNR, CDR2 FQNEAQ (reference sequence). The germline V and J ends were trimmed by 2 bases and 1 base, with 15 bases remaining between them. DNA for the CDR3: TGTGCCAGCAGCTTAAGGCGGGGCCCGATTTCCTACAATGAGCAGTTCTTC. It is translated as CASSLRRGPISYNEQFF.